This TCR beta chain was sequenced for a study of blood T cell repertoires in COVID-19. Turning to the study itself: The United States, Italy and Spain provided the acute and convalescent COVID-19 samples. Sources were T cells, B-cell-depleted T cells, or PBMCs; the material itself was cDNA or gDNA.

This clone was detected a few times. V dropped 7 bases and J dropped 7; count of bases not matched to a gene: 6. CDR1 is SNHLY and CDR2 is FYNNEI in the germline V gene. The CDR3 is made up of 14 amino acids. Authors' analysis steps: Using reference gene primer amplification, nucleated cell counts were estimated. The data were produced by immunoSEQ multiplex PCR, yet TCRdb's version contains in-frame clones alone and is incomplete. Clonal size and the V and J genes are those of that table, whereas D and trimming came from the DNA. This table has approximately 150,000 clones, around 87% appearing once.

This chain uses TRBV2 with TRBJ1-6; 8 bases map to TRBD1. Sequenced: PBMCs or T cells enriched from blood (not recorded which). The receptor was derived from a man aged 55 to 70 who had recovered from COVID-19. The CDR3, as DNA: TGTGCCAGCATCGGACAGGGTTTAAATTCACCCCTCCACTTT. It specifies CASIGQGLNSPLHF.